A single sample is the source of the 14 T cell receptor beta chains below, sequenced in a study of T-cell memory formation after mild COVID-19. TCRdb passed the 5' RACE reads through MiXCR, listing each CDR3 protein once. This table holds 150,000 to 200,000 distinct CDR3 sequences, roughly 16% found once. Sequencing used PBMCs or a T cell subset sorted from them (not recorded which). The receptors were gathered from an adult woman who had mild COVID-19 (a few samples of this study predate the infection). Cell type and time point are not known.

This clonotype was seen ten or more times. The chain links TRBV7-3 to TRBJ2-5, with 7 bases matching TRBD2. J was trimmed by 2 bases and V by 5 bases; bases with no gene match: 5. The CDR3 contains 14 residues. Germline CDR1 reads SGHTA; CDR2 reads FQGTGA. The CDR3 region has the DNA TGTGCCAGCAGCGTTGCGGGGGATCAAGAGACCCAGTACTTC. It translates to CASSVAGDQETQYF.

V gene TRBV7-9 combines with J gene TRBJ2-4; D unresolved. This CDR3 spans 13 amino acids. Between the trimmed V and J ends, which lost 0 bases and 5 bases, there was a span of 5 bases. CDR1 is SEHNR and CDR2 is FQNEAQ in the germline V gene (reference sequence). The CDR3 DNA reads TGTGCCAGCAGCTTAGCTGGCCAAAACATTCAGTACTTC. Translation gives CASSLAGQNIQYF.

This clonotype was observed a few times. The chain has TRBV4-1 and TRBJ2-1; 8 bases agree with TRBD1. The V segment lost 1 base and the J segment 2 bases; nucleotides outside the gene matches: 4. The CDR3 runs 16 residues. The germline V gene has CDR1 MGHRA and CDR2 YSYEKL. The CDR3 sequence is CASSQADRVPYNEQFF. DNA for the CDR3: TGCGCCAGCAGCCAAGCGGACAGGGTACCCTACAATGAGCAGTTCTTC.

This clonotype was seen ten or more times. The chain carries TRBV5-1 and TRBJ2-6; D is unresolved. Trimming stripped 2 bases from V and 0 bases from J, with 9 bases between. The germline gives CDR1 SGHRS, CDR2 YFSETQ. This CDR3 comprises 16 residues. The CDR3 is CASSFGSLSGANVLTF. The CDR3 DNA sequence: TGCGCCAGCAGCTTCGGTTCACTCTCTGGGGCCAACGTCCTGACTTTC.

The chain couples TRBV5-4 to TRBJ2-5; D not resolved. Trimming removed 2 bases at V and 5 bases at J, with 13 bases between. The CDR3 has 14 residues. Looked up from germline, CDR1 is SGHNT and CDR2 is YYREEE (reference sequence). CDR3 nucleotide sequence: TGTGCCAGCAGCTTCTTCGGATTCAGGGAGACCCAGTACTTC. Its translation is CASSFFGFRETQYF.

V gene TRBV7-2 combines with J gene TRBJ1-1; D is perhaps TRBD1 (6 bases). The V gene lost 6 bases and the J gene lost 4 bases, with 12 bases spanning the gap. The germline CDR1 and CDR2 sequences are SGHTA and FQGNSA. The CDR3 spans 13 residues. CDR3 region: CASRVQGATEAFF. DNA of the CDR3: TGTGCCAGCAGAGTACAGGGAGCCACTGAAGCTTTCTTT.

The chain carries TRBV7-2 and TRBJ2-1, with a possible D match to TRBD2 (5 bases). V lost 0 bases and J 2 bases, leaving 14 bases between the germline ends. The CDR3 is 17 amino acids. In germline, CDR1 is SGHTA, CDR2 FQGNSA. The CDR3 spells CASSLAGGQIPYNEQFF. CDR3 DNA: TGTGCCAGCAGCTTAGCGGGCGGGCAGATACCCTACAATGAGCAGTTCTTC.

At least ten counts were recorded for this clonotype. The chain joins TRBV6-5 to TRBJ2-2; D remains unclear. The CDR3 loop spans 14 amino acids. V lost 7 bases and J 2 bases, leaving 11 bases between the germline ends. CDR1 is MNHEY, CDR2 SVGAGI, per germline. Written as DNA, the CDR3 is TGTGCCAGCAAAGTACGGAGAAACACCGGGGAGCTGTTTTTT. As protein: CASKVRRNTGELFF.

This clonotype was counted a few times. This chain uses TRBV18 with TRBJ2-2; D possibly corresponds to TRBD2 (5 bases). V lost 3 bases and J lost 0, with 8 bases in between. Germline V gives CDR1 KGHSH, CDR2 LQKENI. This CDR3 contains 15 residues. The CDR3 coding sequence is TGTGCCAGCTCACCGGAGCGGTCGAACACCGGGGAGCTGTTTTTT. This translates into CASSPERSNTGELFF.

This chain links TRBV20-1 with TRBJ2-7, with 8 bases matching TRBD1. The CDR3 consists of 13 residues. Germline V gene lookup returns CDR1 DFQATT and CDR2 SNEGSKA (reference sequence). After removal of 6 bases from V and 4 bases from J, the junction contained 8 bases not matched to a gene. In DNA, the CDR3 is TGCAGTGCAACCGGGACAGGCTCTTACGAGCAGTACTTC. It translates to CSATGTGSYEQYF.

This clonotype was counted at least ten times. The chain uses TRBV5-1 and TRBJ1-1, with unresolved D. The germline V gene encodes CDR1 SGHRS and CDR2 YFSETQ. Between the trimmed V and J ends, which lost 4 bases and 3 bases, there was a span of 10 bases. This CDR3 is built from 13 residues. CDR3 amino acids: CASSLQGYTEAFF. CDR3 in DNA: TGCGCCAGCAGCCTTCAAGGTTACACTGAAGCTTTCTTT.

Comments on this clonotype: The junction differs from germline at one of its ends, possibly a read error. The gene calls are TRBV4-2 and TRBJ2-1; D is unclear. The CDR3 totals 13 residues. Germline V lookup: CDR1 LGHNA, CDR2 YNFKEQ. CDR3: CASSQDGLGFKVF. The CDR3 DNA is TGTGCCAGCAGCCAAGATGGGTTGGGATTTAAGGTCTTC.

This clonotype was detected a few times. The V and J genes are TRBV6-5 and TRBJ2-3; weak D call: TRBD2 (6 bases). Germline V CDR1 and CDR2: MNHEY, SVGAGI. The CDR3 totals 12 residues. V was trimmed by 8 bases and J by 2 bases, leaving 8 bases between them. The CDR3 DNA reads as TGTGCCAGCCGGGGGAACACAGATACGCAGTATTTT. Its translation: CASRGNTDTQYF.

This clonotype was seen repeatedly, ten times or more. This chain links TRBV4-1 with TRBJ1-1; D remains ambiguous. The CDR3 is 13 residues long. Per the germline V gene, CDR1 is MGHRA and CDR2 is YSYEKL. The V end lost 3 bases, the J end lost 2 bases, and 7 bases lay between the germline ends. CDR3 sequence: CASSHPLNTEAFF. CDR3 nucleotide sequence: TGCGCCAGCAGCCACCCTCTTAACACTGAAGCTTTCTTT.